Below, 7 T cell receptor beta chains from the same sample are listed, as sequenced in a study of tumor and adjacent non-tumor tissue in lung cancer. Three rounds of nested PCR, following a modified ARM-PCR protocol, produced the TCRbeta library. TCRdb used MiXCR to reprocess the multiplex PCR reads, holding one entry per CDR3 protein. The sample carries some 77,000 distinct CDR3 sequences, approximately 71% recorded once. RNA was extracted from bulk tissue without any cell sorting. The source material was lung tumor tissue. The receptors were gathered from a woman aged 70-85 years with non-small cell lung cancer.

On this clonotype itself: One end of the junction does not line up with germline, which may come from a read error. The chain links TRBV6-5 to TRBJ2-7, with D perhaps TRBD1 or TRBD2 (6 bases each). Germline V CDR1 and CDR2: MNHEY, SVGAGI. The CDR3 sequence is 15 residues long. CDR3 coding DNA: TGTGTCAACAGTACGGGGGACGGGGGCAATTACGGGCAGTACTTC. It translates to CVNSTGDGGNYGQYF.

A word on this clonotype: The missing conserved phenylalanine or tryptophan at the end of this CDR3 makes a read error likely. The rearrangement links TRBV4-1 to TRBJ2-1; D gene ambiguous. Germline V gene lookup returns CDR1 MGHRA and CDR2 YSYEKL. The CDR3 spans 15 residues. The DNA of the CDR3 is TGCGCCAGCAGTCAAGGTCAGATCTCCTACAATGAGCAGTTCCTC. Translated: CASSQGQISYNEQFL.

This rearrangement joins TRBV6-5 to TRBJ2-7; D unclear. CDR3 length equals 12 residues. Trimming took 8 bases from V and 10 from J, leaving 18 bases between them. Germline V gives CDR1 MNHEY, CDR2 SVGAGI. CDR3 in DNA: TGTGCCAGCGGTTTACAAGGTCGCGACCAGTACTTC. Translating gives CASGLQGRDQYF.

This clonotype was detected only once. The rearrangement joins TRBV7-3 to TRBJ1-1, with D uncertain. V lost 1 base, J lost 1 base, and 7 bases lay in between. CDR1 and CDR2 from the germline V gene are SGHTA and FQGTGA. CDR3 size: 14 residues. CDR3 sequence (DNA): TGTGCCAGCAGCTTAAGTGACAAGAACACTGAAGCTTTCTTT. Translated: CASSLSDKNTEAFF.

As for this clonotype: The CDR3 carries no conserved terminal phenylalanine or tryptophan, so it likely arises from a read error. The DNA of the CDR3 is TGTGTCAGCAGTGGGCGAGGAGCGGTGAACACCGGGGAGCTGTTTCTT. Its translation: CVSSGRGAVNTGELFL. V gene TRBV6-1 combines with J gene TRBJ2-2; possible D gene TRBD2, 5 bases. Germline V CDR1 and CDR2: MNHNS, SASEGT. The CDR3 sequence is 16 residues long.

In the case of this clonotype: At one boundary the junction diverges from the germline segment, which might be a read error. CDR3 sequence reads: CAGRIGQGTFNERFF. DNA of the CDR3: TGTGCCGGCAGGATCGGACAGGGGACCTTCAATGAGCGGTTCTTC. The V gene is TRBV6-5, the J gene TRBJ2-1; 9 bases fit TRBD1. The germline CDR1 and CDR2 sequences are MNHEY and SVGAGI. The CDR3 runs 15 residues.

The sample holds one count of this clonotype. This chain uses TRBV6-5 with TRBJ1-2, with a tentative D call TRBD1 (5 bases). Germline V gene lookup returns CDR1 MNHEY and CDR2 SVGAGI. With 0 bases removed from V and 12 bases from J, the gap between germline ends came to 14 bases. The CDR3 is made up of 13 amino acids. The CDR3 DNA reads as TGTGCCAGCAGTTACTCGAGACAGTACGGCCACACCTTC. It encodes CASSYSRQYGHTF.